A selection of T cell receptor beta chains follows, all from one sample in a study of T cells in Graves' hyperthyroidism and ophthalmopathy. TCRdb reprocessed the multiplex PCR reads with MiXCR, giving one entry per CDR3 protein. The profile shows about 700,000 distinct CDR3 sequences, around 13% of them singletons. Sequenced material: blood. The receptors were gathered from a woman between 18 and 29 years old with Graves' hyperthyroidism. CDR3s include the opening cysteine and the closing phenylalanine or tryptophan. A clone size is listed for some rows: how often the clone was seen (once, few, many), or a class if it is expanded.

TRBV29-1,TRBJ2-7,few,CSVEEDRSDEQYF
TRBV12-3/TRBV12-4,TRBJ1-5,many,CASSGHGNQPQHF
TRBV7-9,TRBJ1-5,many,CASSTPGQPQHF
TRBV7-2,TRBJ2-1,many,CASSPRSGNEQFF
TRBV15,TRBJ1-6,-,CATSRDSPGGLGSSPLHF
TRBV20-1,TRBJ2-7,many,CSASPLLAGEDYEQYF
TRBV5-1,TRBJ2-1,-,CASSLVPGLAGDSEQFF
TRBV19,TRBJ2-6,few,CASRGHHSGANVLTF
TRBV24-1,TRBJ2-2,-,CATSEPASGSLPGELFF
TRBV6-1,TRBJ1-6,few,CASIVGPGQGASINNSPLHF
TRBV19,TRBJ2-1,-,CASSGTDVYNEQFF
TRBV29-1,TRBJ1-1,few,CSACFDSFGLAFF
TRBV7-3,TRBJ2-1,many,CASSFRTGGLFF
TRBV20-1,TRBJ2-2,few,CSASTANTGELFF
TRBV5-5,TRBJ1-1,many,CASSSGYMNTEAFF
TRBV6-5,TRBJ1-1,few,CASSYWQGEAFF
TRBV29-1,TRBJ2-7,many,CSVEEPGPRGGEQYF
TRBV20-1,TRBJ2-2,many,CSARDPTPSGTGELFF
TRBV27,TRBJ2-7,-,CASCGRAGEQYF